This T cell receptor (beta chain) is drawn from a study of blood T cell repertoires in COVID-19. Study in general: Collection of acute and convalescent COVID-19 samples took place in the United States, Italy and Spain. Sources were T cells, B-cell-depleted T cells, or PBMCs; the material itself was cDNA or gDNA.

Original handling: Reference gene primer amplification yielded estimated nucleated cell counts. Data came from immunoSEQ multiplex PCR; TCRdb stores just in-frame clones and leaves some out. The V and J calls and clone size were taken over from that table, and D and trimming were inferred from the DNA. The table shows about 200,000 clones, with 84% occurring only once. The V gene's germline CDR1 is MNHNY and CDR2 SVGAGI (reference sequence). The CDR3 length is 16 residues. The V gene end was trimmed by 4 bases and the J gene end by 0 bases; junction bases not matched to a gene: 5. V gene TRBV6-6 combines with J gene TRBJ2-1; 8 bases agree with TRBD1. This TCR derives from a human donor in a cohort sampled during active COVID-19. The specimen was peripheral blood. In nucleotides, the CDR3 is TGTGCCAGCAGTTCCAGACAGGGGAGCTCCTACAATGAGCAGTTCTTC. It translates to CASSSRQGSSYNEQFF.